Here is one T cell receptor (beta chain) with its context. This record belongs to a study of blood T cell repertoires in COVID-19. Recruitment covered about two dozen US areas and drew participants whose ages spanned roughly 18 to 89 years. Membership in each cohort depended on participant-reported clinical history. V lost 4 bases, J lost 4 bases, and 6 bases stayed unmatched. The CDR3 runs 16 residues. CDR1 and CDR2 from the germline V gene are MGHDK and SYGVNS. Using immunoSEQ multiplex PCR, the repertoire was profiled, and TCRdb retains in-frame clones only, with some absent. There are about 200,000 clones in the sample; approximately 86% occur only once, and approximately 4.7% lies in the top ten.

The chain couples TRBV25-1 to TRBJ2-2, with 10 nucleotides matching TRBD2. This TCR derives from a woman between 55 and 75 years old with acute COVID-19. What was sequenced was PBMCs or T cells enriched from blood (not recorded which). This chain's CDR3 is CASSALAGAGTGELFF. In DNA form, the CDR3 reads TGTGCCAGCAGTGCCCTAGCGGGAGCGGGCACCGGGGAGCTGTTTTTT. Supplemented by reference TRBV25-1 and TRBJ2-2, the full variable domain reads EADIYQTPRYLVIGTGKKITLECSQTMGHDKMYWYQQDPGMELHLIHYSYGVNSTEKGDLSSESTVSRIRTEHFPLTLESARPSHTSQYLCASSALAGAGTGELFFGEGSRLTVL.